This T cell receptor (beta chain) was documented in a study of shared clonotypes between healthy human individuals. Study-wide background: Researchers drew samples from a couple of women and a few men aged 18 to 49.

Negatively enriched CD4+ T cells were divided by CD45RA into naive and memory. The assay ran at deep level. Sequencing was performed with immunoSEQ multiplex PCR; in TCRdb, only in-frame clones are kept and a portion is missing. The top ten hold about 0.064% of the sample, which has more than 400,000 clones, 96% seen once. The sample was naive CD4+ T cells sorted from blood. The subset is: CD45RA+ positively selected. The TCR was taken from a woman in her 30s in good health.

The CDR3 DNA reads as TGTGCCAGTAGTCGCCAAGGGGGCGCGGGGGAGACCCAGTACTTC. This codes for CASSRQGGAGETQYF. The rearrangement uses TRBV19 and TRBJ2-5; a weak D match, TRBD1 (7 bases). Looked up from germline, CDR1 is LNHDA and CDR2 is SQIVND (reference sequence). With 5 bases removed from V and 5 bases from J, the gap between germline ends came to 18 bases. This CDR3 spans 15 amino acids.